This is a list of T cell receptor beta chains from one sample in a study of cytomegalovirus exposure and HLA in healthy donors. The assay was immunoSEQ multiplex PCR, and TCRdb's table has in-frame clones only and misses some. Altogether 100,000 or so clones are present, roughly 13% being singletons, with the ten largest covering more than 15%. Sample: PBMCs. These receptors were taken from a man aged 35-49 years in good health and CMV-seropositive. Each CDR3 is given with its conserved first and last residue. D genes are given only for firm matches. Not all rows give a size; the values are once, few, many and, for expanded clones, a class.

d_call	v_call	clone_size	j_call	cdr3_nt	cdr3_aa
NA	TRBV7-8	NA	TRBJ2-7	TGTGCCAGCAGCTTAGCGGCAGGGTGGAACTACGAGCAGTACTTC	CASSLAAGWNYEQYF
NA	TRBV30	NA	TRBJ2-5	TGTGCCTTCACGATTGGAGGGCGGACCCAGTACTTC	CAFTIGGRTQYF
NA	TRBV2	NA	TRBJ2-7	TGTGCCACCGAGGGAGCCGGGAGCGTGGGAAGCAGGCCCTACGAGCAGTACTTC	CATEGAGSVGSRPYEQYF
NA	TRBV6-5	few	TRBJ1-4	TGTGCCAGCAGTTACTCGAGTAACCTGTATGAAAAACTGTTTTTT	CASSYSSNLYEKLFF
TRBD2	TRBV4-2	few	TRBJ2-1	TGTGCCAGCAGCCAAGATGGGACTAGCGCCTACAATGAGCAGTTCTTC	CASSQDGTSAYNEQFF
NA	TRBV27	NA	TRBJ1-1	TGTGCCAGCACCCAGGGGTATAACACTGAAGCTTTCTTT	CASTQGYNTEAFF
TRBD2	TRBV5-4	few	TRBJ2-3	TGTGCCAGCAGGTCCCAGGCTAGCGGGGATACGCAGTATTTT	CASRSQASGDTQYF
TRBD1	TRBV19	NA	TRBJ2-2	TGTGCCTCGGGACAGGGGCTCACCGGGGAGCTGTTTTTT	CASGQGLTGELFF
TRBD1	TRBV5-8	NA	TRBJ1-4	TGTGCCAGCAGCCTCCGGGACAGTAATGAAAAACTGTTTTTT	CASSLRDSNEKLFF
TRBD1	TRBV5-1	NA	TRBJ2-7	TGCGCCAGCAGCTTGTTGGGACAGGGCGCCTACGAGCAGTACTTC	CASSLLGQGAYEQYF
TRBD1	TRBV7-9	few	TRBJ2-3	TGTGCCAGCAGCTTCAGACAGGGGTCAGATACACAGTATTTT	CASSFRQGSDTQYF
TRBD2	TRBV15	few	TRBJ2-3	TGTGCCACCAGCAGAGATCGTCCCGGGACTAGCGGGAGCAGGGTTTGGGCTAGCACAGATACGCAGTATTTT	CATSRDRPGTSGSRVWASTDTQYF
TRBD2	TRBV9	NA	TRBJ2-3	TGTGCCAGCAGCCTTCTAGCGGGATTCACAGATACGCAGTATTTT	CASSLLAGFTDTQYF
NA	TRBV7-8	NA	TRBJ2-7	TGTGCCAGCAGCTTAGGAGGGACTCCCGGTGACGAGCAGTACTTC	CASSLGGTPGDEQYF
NA	TRBV9	few	TRBJ2-7	TGTGCCAGCAGCCCCAGACCCGGGACTGGATTTTCCTACGAGCAGTACTTC	CASSPRPGTGFSYEQYF
NA	TRBV28	few	TRBJ1-1	TGTGCCAGCGGAAAAGGGGTCGGGAGACTTGCTACTGAAGCTTTCTTT	CASGKGVGRLATEAFF
NA	TRBV2	few	TRBJ1-1	TGTGCCAGCAGAGGGGAGGTCACTGAAGCTTTCTTT	CASRGEVTEAFF
NA	TRBV19	NA	TRBJ1-2	TGTGCCAGTAGTGAGTCAGGAGGCTATGGCTACACCTTC	CASSESGGYGYTF
TRBD2	TRBV28	NA	TRBJ2-5	TGTGCCAGCAGTTTAAGATCGGGGGGGCGGGAGACCCAGTACTTC	CASSLRSGGRETQYF
NA	TRBV27	NA	TRBJ2-7	TGTGCCAGCAGTTTATCAAGCAATTACGAGCAGTACTTC	CASSLSSNYEQYF